This note documents a single TCR beta chain sequence. Its antigen is not identified. TCRdb reprocessed the 5' RACE reads, keeping one entry per CDR3 protein, no DNA. In total, the table holds roughly 200,000 distinct CDR3 sequences. The data are from a study of monozygotic twins with inflammatory bowel disease. Study-wide points: Patient repertoires may have gained variability from differing immunosuppressive treatments.

The draw for each donor consisted of a single 2.5 ml blood sample. CDR1 and CDR2 from the germline V gene are SEHNR and FQNEAQ (reference sequence). The CDR3 covers 15 residues. This receptor was obtained from a human donor with ulcerative colitis or Crohn's disease, or a healthy co-twin of an affected twin (not recorded which). The genes are TRBV7-9 and TRBJ1-1. The source material was blood. CDR3 protein: CASSFYLEVSTEAFF.